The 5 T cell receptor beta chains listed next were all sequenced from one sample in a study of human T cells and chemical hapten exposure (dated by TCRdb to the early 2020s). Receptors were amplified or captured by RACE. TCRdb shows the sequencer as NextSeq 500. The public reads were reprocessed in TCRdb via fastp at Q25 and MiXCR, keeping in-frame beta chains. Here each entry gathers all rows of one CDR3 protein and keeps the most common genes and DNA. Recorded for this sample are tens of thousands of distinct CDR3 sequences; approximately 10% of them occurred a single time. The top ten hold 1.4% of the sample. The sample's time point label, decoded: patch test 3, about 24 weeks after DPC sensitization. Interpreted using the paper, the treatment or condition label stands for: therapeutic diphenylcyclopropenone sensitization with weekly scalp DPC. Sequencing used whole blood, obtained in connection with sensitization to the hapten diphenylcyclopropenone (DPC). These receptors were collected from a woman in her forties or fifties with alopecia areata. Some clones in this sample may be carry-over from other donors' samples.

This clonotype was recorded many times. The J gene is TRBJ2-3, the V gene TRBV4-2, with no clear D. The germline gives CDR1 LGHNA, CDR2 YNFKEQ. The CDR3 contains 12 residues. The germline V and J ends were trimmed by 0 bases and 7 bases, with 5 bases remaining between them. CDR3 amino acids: CASSQDPYTQYF. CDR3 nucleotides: TGTGCCAGCAGCCAAGATCCATATACGCAGTATTTT.

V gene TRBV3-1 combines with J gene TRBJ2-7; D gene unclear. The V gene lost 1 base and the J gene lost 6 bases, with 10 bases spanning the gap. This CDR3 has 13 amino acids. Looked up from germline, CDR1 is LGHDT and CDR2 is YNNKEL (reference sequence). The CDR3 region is CASSQGALGEQYF. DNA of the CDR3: TGTGCCAGCAGCCAAGGGGCCCTTGGCGAGCAGTACTTC.

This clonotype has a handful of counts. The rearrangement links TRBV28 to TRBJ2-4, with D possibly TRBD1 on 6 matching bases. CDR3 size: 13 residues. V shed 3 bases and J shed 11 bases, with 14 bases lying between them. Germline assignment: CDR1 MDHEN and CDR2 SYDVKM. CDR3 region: CASSFTGPLVQYF. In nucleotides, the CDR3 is TGTGCCAGCAGTTTTACAGGGCCTCTGGTTCAGTACTTC. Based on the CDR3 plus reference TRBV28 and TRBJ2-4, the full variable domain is DVKVTQSSRYLVKRTGEKVFLECVQDMDHENMFWYRQDPGLGLRLIYFSYDVKMKEKGDIPEGYSVSREKKERFSLILESASTNQTSMYLCASSFTGPLVQYFGAGTRLSVL.

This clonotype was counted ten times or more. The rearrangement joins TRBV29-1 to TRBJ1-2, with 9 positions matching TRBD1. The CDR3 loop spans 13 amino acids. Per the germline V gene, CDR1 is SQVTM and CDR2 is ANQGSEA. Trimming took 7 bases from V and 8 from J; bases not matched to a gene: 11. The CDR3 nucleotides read TGCAGCGGGGCCCTGGGACAGGGAGGAGGCTACACCTTC. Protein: CSGALGQGGGYTF.

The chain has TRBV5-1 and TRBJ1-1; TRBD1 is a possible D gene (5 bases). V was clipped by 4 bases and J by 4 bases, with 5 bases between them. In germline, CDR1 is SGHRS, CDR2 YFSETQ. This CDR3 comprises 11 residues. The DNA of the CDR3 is TGCGCCAGCAGCCAGGGCACTGAAGCTTTCTTT. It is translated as CASSQGTEAFF.